This TCR beta chain was identified in a study of T cell responses to AZD1222 COVID-19 vaccine. Regarding the study as a whole: Just six AZD1222 recipients were seropositive at baseline.

V was pared by 0 bases and J by 5 bases, with 8 bases of the junction left unmatched. CDR3 length: 16 residues. CDR1 and CDR2 from the germline V gene are LGHNA and YNFKEQ. For this clone: Its antigen is currently unknown.

Measured with immunoSEQ multiplex PCR; TCRdb has only the in-frame clones, and not every one. The table has more than 100,000 clones, about nine tenths seen once; the top ten hold approximately 1.2%. J is TRBJ2-7 and V is TRBV4-2, with TRBD1 matching 9 bases. The source material was peripheral blood, sampled on day 0 of AZD1222 vaccination. The receptor was derived from an adult in good health. In nucleotides, the CDR3 is TGTGCCAGCAGCCAAGATTTTGGGGACAGGGTCCACGAGCAGTACTTC. Translated: CASSQDFGDRVHEQYF.